Following are 27 T cell receptor beta chains from one sample sequenced in a study of T-cell reconstitution after alpha-beta-depleted transplantation in children. Researchers prepared the TCRbeta library using unique molecular identifiers, the study reports. TCRdb called the PCR reads again in MiXCR, with one record for every CDR3 protein. This table holds hundreds of thousands of distinct CDR3 sequences, around 12% found once. The specimen comprised PBMCs, sampled before TCRalphabeta/CD19-depleted stem cell transplant. The origin of the receptors is a girl aged 2 to 10 with congenital amegakaryocytic thrombocytopenia, due to receive a stem cell transplant.

This clonotype has a count of ten or more. The V gene is TRBV7-2, the J gene TRBJ2-1; 11 bases map to TRBD2. The ends lost 6 bases at V and 9 bases at J; junction bases unmatched: 13. From germline, CDR1 is SGHTA and CDR2 FQGNSA. The CDR3 loop spans 16 amino acids. The CDR3 DNA reads TGTGCCAGCAGACAAACGATTAGCGGGAGGGTAGGTGAGCAGTTCTTC. It yields the protein CASRQTISGRVGEQFF.

This clonotype was seen a handful of times. The chain is built from TRBV6-5 and TRBJ2-6; D gene unclear. CDR3 length: 19 amino acids. The germline V gene has CDR1 MNHEY and CDR2 SVGAGI. V dropped 4 bases and J dropped 3 bases, with 22 bases sitting between them. The CDR3 DNA sequence: TGTGCCAGCAGTTCGAGCCCCTCTCGAGTTAGTGGTGGGGCCAACGTCCTGACTTTC. Translation: CASSSSPSRVSGGANVLTF.

This clonotype was found many times. The chain combines TRBV20-1 with TRBJ2-5; TRBD2 agrees at 10 bases. The trim removed 0 bases at V and 6 bases at J, leaving 4 bases unmatched. There are 14 residues in the CDR3. From germline, CDR1 is DFQATT and CDR2 SNEGSKA (reference sequence). CDR3 protein: CSARDTSGVKTQYF. In DNA, the CDR3 is TGCAGTGCTAGAGATACTAGCGGGGTCAAGACCCAGTACTTC.

In its sample, this clonotype was seen many times. This sequence joins TRBV3-1 and TRBJ2-5, with 8 nucleotides matching TRBD2. V gave up 6 bases and J gave up 0 bases; unmatched junction bases: 12. The CDR3 has 17 residues. Looked up from germline, CDR1 is LGHDT and CDR2 is YNNKEL (reference sequence). The CDR3 coding sequence is TGTGCCAGCAGAGATGGGCTAGCGGGCCTTTACCAAGAGACCCAGTACTTC. Amino acids: CASRDGLAGLYQETQYF.

This clonotype was seen many times. The chain employs TRBV20-1 and TRBJ2-3; 7 bases agree with TRBD2. There are 14 residues in the CDR3. Unmatched junction bases numbered 8, after V lost 7 bases and J lost 1 base. In germline, CDR1 is DFQATT, CDR2 SNEGSKA (reference sequence). The CDR3 sequence: CSVLGGPGTDTQYF. The CDR3 DNA is TGCAGTGTTTTGGGAGGGCCTGGCACAGATACGCAGTATTTT.

The gene calls are TRBV7-9 and TRBJ2-1, with D tentatively TRBD1 or TRBD2 (5 bases each). Germline V gives CDR1 SEHNR, CDR2 FQNEAQ (reference sequence). V shed 4 bases and J shed 12 bases, with 16 bases lying between them. The CDR3 spans 13 residues. Here the CDR3 DNA reads TGTGCCAGCAGCTCCCGGGACCTCGATGTGCAGTTCTTC. Its protein product is CASSSRDLDVQFF.

This clonotype was counted a few times. The chain links TRBV20-1 to TRBJ2-7, with 7 bases identical to TRBD2. The CDR3 is 15 amino acids. Germline loops: CDR1 DFQATT, CDR2 SNEGSKA (reference sequence). The ends lost 6 bases at V and 7 bases at J; junction bases unmatched: 18. This chain's CDR3 is CSASPPRLAPPEQYF. In DNA, the CDR3 is TGCAGTGCATCTCCCCCGAGACTAGCCCCCCCGGAGCAGTACTTC.

The rearrangement links TRBV20-1 to TRBJ2-1; TRBD1 or TRBD2 may be the D gene (5 bases each). The V end lost 3 bases, the J end lost 0 bases, and 12 bases lay between the germline ends. The length of the CDR3 is 15 residues. The germline gives CDR1 DFQATT, CDR2 SNEGSKA (reference sequence). The CDR3 is CSASTGGGSYNEQFF. CDR3 coding DNA: TGCAGTGCTAGTACAGGAGGCGGCTCCTACAATGAGCAGTTCTTC.

This clonotype was counted many times. The V call is TRBV5-5, the J call TRBJ1-4; 7 bases align to TRBD1. CDR1 SGHKS and CDR2 YYEKEE come from the germline V gene (reference sequence). Germline trimming cut 2 bases from V and 5 bases from J; bases unmatched to any gene: 6. CDR3 length: 15 amino acids. The CDR3, as DNA: TGTGCCAGCAGCTTCAACAGGGGTACCAATGAAAAACTGTTTTTT. Residues: CASSFNRGTNEKLFF.

V gene TRBV28 combines with J gene TRBJ1-5; D is perhaps TRBD1 (5 bases). The length of the CDR3 is 14 residues. The V gene's germline CDR1 is MDHEN and CDR2 SYDVKM. Trimming removed 5 bases from V and 4 bases from J, with 12 bases in between. CDR3 region: CASSMTAPNQPQHF. CDR3 DNA: TGTGCCAGCAGTATGACAGCTCCAAATCAGCCCCAGCATTTT.

This clonotype was counted at least ten times. The genes are TRBV5-1 and TRBJ2-3; TRBD2 matches at 9 bases. Germline trimming cut 1 base from V and 4 bases from J; bases unmatched to any gene: 7. There are 16 residues in the CDR3. The V gene's germline CDR1 is SGHRS and CDR2 YFSETQ. DNA for the CDR3: TGCGCCAGCAGCTTGTCCGCGGGAGGGGTCGCAGATACGCAGTATTTT. This encodes CASSLSAGGVADTQYF.

This chain connects TRBV5-1 to TRBJ2-3; the match to TRBD2 covers 7 bases. CDR3 length: 14 residues. J lost 2 bases, V lost 5 bases, and 5 bases had no gene match. Germline lookup yields CDR1 SGHRS and CDR2 YFSETQ. The DNA for the CDR3 is TGCGCCAGCAGGAGCGGGGTTGTCACAGATACGCAGTATTTT. This sequence encodes CASRSGVVTDTQYF.

There are many counts of this clonotype. The gene calls are TRBV29-1 and TRBJ2-3; 7 bases match TRBD1. Trimming cost V 6 bases and J 1 base; bases outside gene matches: 7. Germline lookup yields CDR1 SQVTM and CDR2 ANQGSEA. CDR3 length: 14 amino acids. The CDR3 here is CSVKIGTGTDTQYF. CDR3 coding DNA: TGCAGCGTCAAAATCGGGACAGGCACAGATACGCAGTATTTT.

The sample holds many counts of this clonotype. The chain links TRBV10-1 to TRBJ2-1, with D possibly TRBD1 on 5 matching bases. Trimming took off 0 bases at V and 4 bases at J, with 13 bases between the two ends. This CDR3 has 16 amino acids. Germline lookup yields CDR1 WNHNN and CDR2 SYGVQD (reference sequence). The CDR3 protein is CASSESIGDRYNEQFF. In DNA, the CDR3 is TGCGCCAGCAGTGAGTCGATAGGGGATCGGTACAATGAGCAGTTCTTC.

This chain connects TRBV28 to TRBJ1-6; 7 nucleotides align to TRBD1. The CDR3 is 19 amino acids. The germline V gene has CDR1 MDHEN and CDR2 SYDVKM. Unmatched junction bases numbered 18, after V lost 2 bases and J lost 8 bases. CDR3 region: CASSLITGDWDRFDSPLHF. CDR3 in DNA: TGTGCCAGCAGTTTAATTACAGGGGATTGGGACCGATTCGATTCACCCCTCCACTTT.

The sample holds many counts of this clonotype. The J gene is TRBJ2-7, the V gene TRBV21-1; the DNA was not used to check the table's D call, TRBD2. TRBV21-1 is recorded as a pseudogene. The CDR3 length is 12 residues. The CDR3 region is CASSPPQYEQYF. The CDR3 DNA sequence: TGTGCCAGCAGCCCTCCTCAATACGAGCAGTACTTC.

This clonotype was detected many times. The V gene is TRBV7-7, the J gene TRBJ2-3, with unresolved D. The CDR3 sequence is 13 residues long. Germline V gives CDR1 SSHAT, CDR2 FNYEAQ (reference sequence). V was trimmed by 2 bases and J by 1 base, leaving 4 bases between them. CDR3 region: CASSLIGTDTQYF. The CDR3 DNA follows: TGTGCCAGCAGCTTAATCGGCACAGATACGCAGTATTTT. Supplemented by reference TRBV7-7 and TRBJ2-3, the full variable domain reads GAGVSQSPRYKVTKRGQDVTLRCDPISSHATLYWYQQALGQGPEFLTYFNYEAQPDKSGLPSDRFSAERPEGSISTLTIQRTEQRDSAMYRCASSLIGTDTQYFGPGTRLTVL.

This clonotype was detected ten times or more. V is TRBV29-1 and J is TRBJ2-1; 12 bases agree with TRBD2. Germline V gives CDR1 SQVTM, CDR2 ANQGSEA. The J segment lost 3 bases and the V segment lost 7 bases, leaving 4 bases of the junction unmatched. The CDR3 has 14 amino acids. The chain's CDR3 is CSAKTSGSYNEQFF. The CDR3 DNA sequence: TGCAGCGCCAAGACTAGCGGGAGCTACAATGAGCAGTTCTTC.

This clonotype was observed a handful of times. The rearrangement joins TRBV28 to TRBJ2-5, with 8 bases aligning to TRBD1. This CDR3 region has 13 residues. V lost 10 bases to trimming and J lost 5 bases; unmatched junction nucleotides: 9. Germline-derived CDR1 and CDR2 are MDHEN and SYDVKM. The CDR3 is CAIRETGDETQYF. CDR3 nucleotide sequence: TGTGCCATTCGGGAGACAGGGGACGAGACCCAGTACTTC.

In regard to this clonotype: The junction departs from germline at one end; a sequencing error may be responsible. The chain links TRBV20-1 to TRBJ2-3; TRBD2 agrees at 8 bases. Germline values: CDR1 DFQATT, CDR2 SNEGSKA (reference sequence). The CDR3 contains 19 residues. CDR3 sequence: CCARGPVTSAEASTDTQYF. CDR3 coding DNA: TGCTGTGCTAGAGGCCCGGTGACTAGCGCCGAGGCTAGCACAGATACGCAGTATTTT.

The V gene is TRBV10-3, the J gene TRBJ2-7; D ambiguous. Germline-derived CDR1 and CDR2 are ENHRY and SYGVKD. Trimming took off 6 bases at V and 0 bases at J, with 12 bases between the two ends. The length of the CDR3 is 14 residues. The CDR3 DNA reads TGTGCCATCAGGGGCATGGCGCCCTCCTACGAGCAGTACTTC. Its protein is CAIRGMAPSYEQYF.

This clonotype has a count of ten or more. The rearrangement links TRBV15 to TRBJ2-4; unclear D gene. The CDR3 is 15 amino acids. The germline V and J ends were trimmed by 3 bases and 0 bases, with 9 bases remaining between them. Looked up from germline, CDR1 is LNHNV and CDR2 is YYDKDF (reference sequence). CDR3 protein: CATSRDNRAKNIQYF. Written as DNA, the CDR3 is TGTGCCACCAGCAGGGATAACAGAGCCAAAAACATTCAGTACTTC.

This clonotype was counted only a few times. J is TRBJ2-3 and V is TRBV15, with D possibly TRBD1 on 6 matching bases. V dropped 2 bases and J dropped 0 bases, with 12 bases sitting between them. This CDR3 has 16 amino acids. Germline V CDR1 and CDR2: LNHNV, YYDKDF (reference sequence). Here the CDR3 reads CATSRRRDTSTDTQYF. In DNA, the CDR3 is TGTGCCACCAGCAGACGACGGGACACGAGCACAGATACGCAGTATTTT.

The chain is built from TRBV29-1 and TRBJ2-3, with 9 bases fitting TRBD2. V shed 2 bases and J 5 bases; nucleotides not matched to a gene: 8. Germline V gene data show CDR1 as SQVTM and CDR2 as ANQGSEA. The CDR3 has 15 residues. The CDR3 DNA reads TGCAGCGTTGAACGTGCGGGAGGGCCGGTAGATACGCAGTATTTT. Translation gives CSVERAGGPVDTQYF.

Ten or more counts support this clonotype. CDR3 amino acids: CASRRTRMNTEAFF. The CDR3 DNA follows: TGTGCCAGCAGGAGGACGAGAATGAACACTGAAGCTTTCTTT. The chain couples TRBV12-3 or TRBV12-4 to TRBJ1-1, with unresolved D. V lost 6 bases, J lost 0 bases, and 11 bases lay in between. CDR3 size: 14 residues.

Comments on this clonotype: A single base separates this from a much larger clone, so it may be a read error. The rearrangement joins TRBV15 to TRBJ2-3, with 8 bases that match TRBD2. Germline V gene sequence: CDR1 LNHNV, CDR2 YYDKDF (reference sequence). The ends lost 5 bases at V and 6 bases at J; junction bases unmatched: 4. The CDR3 contains 13 residues. As DNA, the CDR3 is TGTGCCACCAGCGACTCTAGCGGGGATACGCAGTATTTT. Protein sequence: CATSDSSGDTQYF.

This chain links TRBV7-7 with TRBJ2-5; tentative D call: TRBD1 (6 bases). Germline loops: CDR1 SSHAT, CDR2 FNYEAQ (reference sequence). The CDR3 spans 15 residues. V was trimmed by 1 base and J by 2 bases, leaving 11 bases between them. The CDR3 DNA is TGTGCCAGCAGCTTAGGGACAGAACGACAAGAGACCCAGTACTTC. It encodes CASSLGTERQETQYF.